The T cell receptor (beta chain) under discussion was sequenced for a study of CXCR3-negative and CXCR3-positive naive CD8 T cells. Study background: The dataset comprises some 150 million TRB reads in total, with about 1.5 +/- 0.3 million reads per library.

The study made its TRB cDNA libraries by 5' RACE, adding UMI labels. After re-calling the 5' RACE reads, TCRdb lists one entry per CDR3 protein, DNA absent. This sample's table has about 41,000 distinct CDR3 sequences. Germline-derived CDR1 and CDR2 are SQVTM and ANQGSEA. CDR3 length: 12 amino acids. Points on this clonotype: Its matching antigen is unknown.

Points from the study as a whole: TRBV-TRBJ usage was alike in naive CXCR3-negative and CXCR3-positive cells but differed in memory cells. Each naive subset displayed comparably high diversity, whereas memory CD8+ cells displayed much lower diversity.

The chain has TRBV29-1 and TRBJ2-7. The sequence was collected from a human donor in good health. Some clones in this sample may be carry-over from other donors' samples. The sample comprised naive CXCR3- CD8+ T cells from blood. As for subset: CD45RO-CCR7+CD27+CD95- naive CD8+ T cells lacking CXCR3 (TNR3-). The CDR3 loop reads CSVRDGSYEQYF.